A selection of T cell receptor beta chains follows, all from one sample in a study of T-cell memory formation after mild COVID-19. TCRdb called the 5' RACE reads again in MiXCR, with one record for every CDR3 protein. The sample has about 50,000 distinct CDR3 sequences; roughly 7% are singletons. Sequences were obtained from PBMCs or a T cell subset sorted from them (not recorded which). The receptors were gathered from a man aged 18 to 29 who had mild COVID-19 (a few samples of this study predate the infection). Cell type and time point are not known. Both conserved end residues are part of each CDR3. The D gene is left open where the match is weak. Rows may omit the clone size; those that give it use once, few, many or a size class.

clone size	V gene	D gene	J gene	CDR3 DNA	CDR3 protein
many	TRBV4-3	TRBD1	TRBJ2-2	TGCGCCAGCAGCCATGGACAGGGCACCGGGGAGCTGTTTTTT	CASSHGQGTGELFF
-	TRBV4-3	-	TRBJ1-5	TGCGCCAGCAGCCAAGATTGGGGGGCTGGACAGCCCCAGCATTTT	CASSQDWGAGQPQHF
few	TRBV5-5	-	TRBJ2-2	TGTGCCAGCAGCTTGGGTGTAGGGGTCGGGGAGCTGTTTTTT	CASSLGVGVGELFF
few	TRBV7-2	TRBD2	TRBJ2-1	TGTGCCAGCAGCTTTAGCGGGGGATGGGAGCAGTTCTTC	CASSFSGGWEQFF
-	TRBV29-1	-	TRBJ2-6	TGCAGCGTTGTTTTCGGGAGCTCTGGGGCCAACGTCCTGACTTTC	CSVVFGSSGANVLTF
medium-sized	TRBV4-3	-	TRBJ2-3	TGCGCCAGCAGCCAAGATATAGGGACTTCAAGCACAGATACGCAGTATTTT	CASSQDIGTSSTDTQYF
once	TRBV6-5	-	TRBJ1-2	TGTGCCAGCAGCGCGCAGGGAAGCTATGGCTACACCTTC	CASSAQGSYGYTF
many	TRBV7-3	TRBD1	TRBJ1-1	TGTGCCAGCAGCTCTGCACCTTACAGGGGGAGAGGCACTGAAGCTTTCTTT	CASSSAPYRGRGTEAFF
many	TRBV2	-	TRBJ2-1	TGTGCCAGCCGAAAACTAGTTTCAGAGCAGTTCTTC	CASRKLVSEQFF
few	TRBV4-3	-	TRBJ1-1	TGCGCCAGCAGCCCTCGGGGGGCTAACACTGAAGCTTTCTTT	CASSPRGANTEAFF
few	TRBV12-3/TRBV12-4	-	TRBJ2-2	TGTGCCAGCAGGCCCCAGAGTGCCGGGGAGCTGTTTTTT	CASRPQSAGELFF
many	TRBV7-8	-	TRBJ2-2	TGTGCCAGCAGTTCCGGGCAGGGCAACACCGGGGAGCTGTTTTTT	CASSSGQGNTGELFF
many	TRBV9	TRBD1	TRBJ2-1	TGTGCCAGCAGCGGACAGGGGCACAATGAGCAGTTCTTC	CASSGQGHNEQFF
many	TRBV7-2	-	TRBJ1-3	TGTGCCAGCAGCTTAGCGCACGGCCCAGACACCATATATTTT	CASSLAHGPDTIYF
few	TRBV4-1	TRBD1	TRBJ2-7	TGCGCCAGCAGCCCTTGGGACAGCTACGAGCAGTACTTC	CASSPWDSYEQYF
-	TRBV3-1	TRBD2	TRBJ2-1	TGTGCCAGCAGCCAGGGACTAGCGGGGTACAATGAGCAGTTCTTC	CASSQGLAGYNEQFF
few	TRBV11-2	TRBD2	TRBJ2-5	TGTGCCAGCAGCATAGGGACTAGCGGGGGGGCCCAAGAGACCCAGTACTTC	CASSIGTSGGAQETQYF
few	TRBV12-3/TRBV12-4	-	TRBJ1-2	TGTGCCAGCAGGTTGGGGAGTTGGTATGGCTACACCTTC	CASRLGSWYGYTF
many	TRBV4-3	-	TRBJ2-2	TGCGCCAGCAGCCAAGGAATACCAGGGGAATCGTGGGGGGAGCTGTTTTTT	CASSQGIPGESWGELFF
-	TRBV7-2	-	TRBJ1-5	TGTGCCAGCAGCTTAGCGGGGCCAAGCCTCGAGCCCCAGCATTTT	CASSLAGPSLEPQHF
many	TRBV6-2/TRBV6-3	-	TRBJ1-1	TGTGCCAGCAGTTATCCCGGAGGGGGGCTAACAACTTTCTTT	CASSYPGGGLTTFF
-	TRBV12-3/TRBV12-4	-	TRBJ1-4	TGTGCCAGCATACCGTGGTTGATGTTTTTT	CASIPWLMFF